The TCR beta chain described here comes from a study of T cell responses to AZD1222 COVID-19 vaccine. Study-wide results and caveats: Repertoire samples came only from after the peak T cell response. White British donors predominated, females outnumbered males, and clonal diversity was possibly underestimated.

Of note for this clone: Its antigen is not known.

The CDR3 has 15 amino acids. The germline CDR1 and CDR2 sequences are MNHEY and SVGEGT. Trimming cost V 0 bases and J 4 bases, with 7 bases left between them. Libraries were prepared by immunoSEQ multiplex PCR; TCRdb keeps only in-frame clonotypes and omits some of them. This table has over 150,000 clones, about 85% appearing once. The clonotype was recovered from an adult in good health. Sequenced material: peripheral blood, taken on day 0 of AZD1222 vaccination. The V gene is TRBV6-2 or TRBV6-3, the J gene TRBJ2-6; D is undetermined. The CDR3 region has the DNA TGTGCCAGCAGTTACTCTTGGACCGGGGCCAACGTCCTGACTTTC. Its protein product is CASSYSWTGANVLTF.